This T cell receptor beta chain was recovered during a study of patients and donors after allogeneic stem cell transplantation. TCRdb analysed the RT-PCR reads with MiXCR anew, one entry per CDR3 protein. This sample has some 960,000 distinct CDR3 sequences, with more than 15% found just once. The CDR3 extends over 15 amino acids. Trimming took 2 bases from V and 4 from J, leaving 11 bases between them. From germline, CDR1 is SGHVS and CDR2 FNYEAQ. This chain links TRBV7-6 with TRBJ2-2, with D perhaps matching TRBD2 (5 bases). This TCR derives from a human donor who was either an allogeneic HSCT recipient or a stem cell or donor lymphocyte infusion donor (not recorded which). It is not recorded whose cells these are; they may come from a transplant donor. The sequenced sample consisted of blood, either unsorted or a sorted T cell fraction (not recorded which). Here the CDR3 reads CASSLYPAGTGELFF. CDR3 bases: TGTGCCAGCAGCTTATACCCGGCGGGCACCGGGGAGCTGTTTTTT.